This TCR beta chain was retrieved from a study of human T cells and chemical hapten exposure. Study-wide context: Small differences in pooled library volume mainly drove the variation in TCR yields per sample.

Library preparation tagged each individual cDNA molecule with a unique molecular identifier. TCRdb processed the RACE reads anew with MiXCR; each CDR3 protein has one entry. The data hold some 46,000 distinct CDR3 sequences, with around 4% observed a single time. V lost 4 bases and J 3 bases, leaving 9 bases between the germline ends. The CDR3 is 12 amino acids. Germline lookup yields CDR1 SQVTM and CDR2 ANQGSEA. The table lists this clonotype with a few counts. Time point denoted: healthy volunteer bleed at 2 weeks. Blood, whole and unfractionated, served as the source for total RNA extraction. The specimen sequenced was whole blood. The TCR sequence derives from a female donor in good health. Some clones in this sample may be carry-over from other donors' samples. The rearrangement joins TRBV29-1 to TRBJ1-1; D is unresolved. CDR3 loop: CSVGFSDTEAFF. The DNA for the CDR3 is TGCAGCGTTGGGTTCTCCGACACTGAAGCTTTCTTT.